The rows below give T cell receptor beta chains drawn from one sample of a study of CD8+CD57+ T cells in acquired aplastic anemia. Each CDR3 protein gets one entry after TCRdb re-called the reads with MiXCR. The repertoire holds 80,000 to 100,000 distinct CDR3 sequences, with around 70% as singletons. The sample consisted of sorted CD4+, CD8+, or CD8+CD57+ T cells (not recorded which) from PBMCs. All receptors come from a human donor with aplastic anemia. Each CDR3 is given with its conserved first and last residue. D genes are given only for firm matches. Size is stated for part of the rows, as once, few or many counts, or as a class when the clone is expanded.

V	J	size	D	CDR3	DNA
TRBV6-1	TRBJ1-6	.	TRBD1	CASKTGSNSPLHF	TGTGCCAGCAAGACAGGGAGTAATTCACCCCTCCACTTT
TRBV7-2	TRBJ1-1	.	.	CASSLGQAFF	TGTGCCAGCAGCTTGGGACAAGCTTTCTTT
TRBV24-1	TRBJ1-1	.	.	CATRLTDTTEAFF	TGTGCCACCAGACTAACTGACACCACTGAAGCTTTCTTT
TRBV10-3	TRBJ1-1	once	.	CAIYEWGEAFF	TGTGCCATTTACGAATGGGGGGAAGCTTTCTTT
TRBV20-1	TRBJ2-3	once	TRBD1	CSARDPGTGASDTQYF	TGCAGTGCTAGAGATCCAGGGACAGGGGCGTCAGATACGCAGTATTTT
TRBV10-3	TRBJ2-1	few	TRBD2	CAIRGLAGGHEQFF	TGTGCCATCAGAGGACTAGCGGGAGGACATGAGCAGTTCTTC
TRBV2	TRBJ1-2	.	TRBD1	CATPGTVPYGYTF	TGCGCCACCCCCGGGACAGTTCCCTATGGCTACACCTTC
TRBV7-3	TRBJ2-1	.	.	CASSLRSDYNEQFF	TGTGCCAGCAGCTTACGGTCTGACTACAATGAGCAGTTCTTC
TRBV24-1	TRBJ2-7	few	.	CATSARGTSDEQYF	TGTGCCACCAGTGCCAGAGGAACTTCCGACGAGCAGTACTTC
TRBV7-3	TRBJ2-5	once	.	CASSLAGLTGETQYF	TGTGCCAGCAGCTTAGCGGGGCTTACGGGAGAGACCCAGTACTTC
TRBV6-6	TRBJ2-7	.	.	CASSPTSSYEQYF	TGTGCCAGCAGCCCCACTTCCTCATACGAGCAGTACTTC
TRBV9	TRBJ2-6	few	.	CASSSQGANVLTF	TGTGCCAGCAGCTCACAAGGGGCCAACGTCCTGACTTTC
TRBV2	TRBJ1-1	.	.	CASSDVLNTEAFF	TGTGCCAGCAGTGACGTTCTGAACACTGAAGCTTTCTTT
TRBV2	TRBJ2-7	.	.	CASSAPTQAHYEQYF	TGTGCCAGCAGTGCCCCGACACAGGCGCACTACGAGCAGTACTTC
TRBV3-1	TRBJ1-6	once	.	CASSQERWGGSPLHF	TGTGCCAGCAGCCAAGAGAGATGGGGTGGTTCACCCCTCCACTTT
TRBV29-1	TRBJ2-5	.	TRBD2	CSTVGLAGGETQYF	TGCAGCACGGTAGGGCTAGCGGGAGGAGAGACCCAGTACTTC
TRBV7-3	TRBJ2-6	.	TRBD1	CASSSQGAGANVLTF	TGTGCCAGCAGCTCACAGGGGGCTGGGGCCAACGTCCTGACTTTC
TRBV20-1	TRBJ2-7	.	TRBD1	CSARGQGLYEQYF	TGCAGTGCTAGGGGACAGGGACTCTACGAGCAGTACTTC
TRBV20-1	TRBJ1-5	.	.	CSARDSRAGKPQHF	TGCAGTGCTAGAGATTCGAGGGCCGGCAAGCCCCAGCATTTT
TRBV9	TRBJ2-7	.	.	CASSLKAYEQYF	TGTGCCAGCAGCTTGAAGGCTTACGAGCAGTACTTC
TRBV9	TRBJ2-7	.	TRBD1	CASSVAGQGYEQYF	TGTGCCAGCAGCGTGGCCGGACAGGGATACGAGCAGTACTTC
TRBV7-2	TRBJ2-2	once	TRBD2	CASSWTSGELFF	TGTGCCAGCAGCTGGACTAGCGGGGAGCTGTTTTTT
TRBV15	TRBJ1-2	.	TRBD1	CATSRDRGTGVPYGYTF	TGTGCCACCAGCAGAGATCGGGGGACAGGTGTACCCTATGGCTACACCTTC
TRBV5-6	TRBJ1-1	.	.	CAARRSLNTEAFF	TGTGCCGCACGACGGAGTCTGAACACTGAAGCTTTCTTT
TRBV5-6	TRBJ1-2	.	TRBD1	CASSLFRGHNGYTF	TGTGCCAGCAGCTTGTTTAGGGGGCATAATGGCTACACCTTC
TRBV20-1	TRBJ1-1	.	TRBD1	CSAPPGQLNTEAFF	TGCAGTGCTCCGCCGGGACAGCTGAACACTGAAGCTTTCTTT
TRBV2	TRBJ1-5	.	.	CASSLDSSNQPQHF	TGTGCCAGCAGCTTAGACAGTAGCAATCAGCCCCAGCATTTT
TRBV2	TRBJ2-3	.	.	CASSPGDGRDTQYF	TGTGCCAGCAGCCCGGGGGATGGGAGAGATACGCAGTATTTT
TRBV19	TRBJ2-1	.	TRBD2	CASSFHPGLAGAPFF	TGTGCCAGTAGTTTCCACCCGGGACTAGCGGGAGCCCCGTTCTTC
TRBV24-1	TRBJ2-3	.	TRBD1	CATSDAGQGGADTQYF	TGTGCCACCAGTGACGCGGGACAGGGGGGAGCAGATACGCAGTATTTT
TRBV15	TRBJ1-1	.	.	CATSRAGWTDTEAFF	TGTGCCACCAGCAGAGCAGGGTGGACGGACACTGAAGCTTTCTTT
TRBV10-3	TRBJ2-7	.	TRBD2	CAISDSGAIEQYF	TGTGCCATCAGCGACAGCGGGGCGATCGAGCAGTACTTC
TRBV20-1	TRBJ2-7	.	TRBD1	CSARDQGQGTYEQYF	TGCAGTGCTAGAGATCAGGGACAGGGTACCTACGAGCAGTACTTC
TRBV19	TRBJ2-6	.	.	CASSSGGGANVLTF	TGTGCCAGTTCCTCAGGTGGCGGGGCCAACGTCCTGACTTTC
TRBV29-1	TRBJ2-2	many	.	CSVARGLFPGELFF	TGCAGCGTTGCCCGGGGGCTATTCCCCGGGGAGCTGTTTTTT
TRBV25-1	TRBJ2-3	few	.	CASSARLRNTQYF	TGTGCCAGCAGTGCCCGACTCCGGAATACGCAGTATTTT
TRBV10-2	TRBJ2-7	.	TRBD2	CASSEGLAYEQYF	TGCGCCAGCAGTGAGGGACTAGCATACGAGCAGTACTTC
TRBV9	TRBJ2-7	.	.	CASSVGARPHEQYF	TGTGCCAGCAGCGTAGGGGCCAGGCCTCACGAGCAGTACTTC
TRBV6-1	TRBJ2-5	.	TRBD1	CASRAGQGRETQYF	TGTGCCAGCAGGGCAGGACAGGGTAGGGAGACCCAGTACTTC
TRBV19	TRBJ2-6	.	.	CASSTPWRFPGANVLTF	TGTGCCAGTAGTACCCCTTGGCGTTTCCCTGGGGCCAACGTCCTGACTTTC
TRBV20-1	TRBJ1-5	.	.	CSARPGAGDNQPQHF	TGCAGTGCTAGGCCTGGGGCAGGGGACAATCAGCCCCAGCATTTT
TRBV6-1	TRBJ2-7	once	TRBD1	CASCKGQGPYEQYF	TGTGCCTCTTGCAAGGGACAGGGCCCCTACGAGCAGTACTTC